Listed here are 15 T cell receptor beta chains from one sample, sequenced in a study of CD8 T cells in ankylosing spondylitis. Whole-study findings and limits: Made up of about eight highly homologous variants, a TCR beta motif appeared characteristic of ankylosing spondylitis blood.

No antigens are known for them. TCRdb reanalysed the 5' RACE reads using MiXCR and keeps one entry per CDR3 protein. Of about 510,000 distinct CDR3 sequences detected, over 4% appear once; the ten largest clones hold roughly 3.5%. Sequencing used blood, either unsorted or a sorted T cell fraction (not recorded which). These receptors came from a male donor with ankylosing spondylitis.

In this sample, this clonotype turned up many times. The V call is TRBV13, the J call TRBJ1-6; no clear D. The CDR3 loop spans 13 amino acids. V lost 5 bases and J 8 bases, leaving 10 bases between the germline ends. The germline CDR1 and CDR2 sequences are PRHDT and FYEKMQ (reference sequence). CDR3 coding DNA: TGTGCCAGCAGCGCCTTGAATGATTCACCCCTCCACTTT. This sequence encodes CASSALNDSPLHF.

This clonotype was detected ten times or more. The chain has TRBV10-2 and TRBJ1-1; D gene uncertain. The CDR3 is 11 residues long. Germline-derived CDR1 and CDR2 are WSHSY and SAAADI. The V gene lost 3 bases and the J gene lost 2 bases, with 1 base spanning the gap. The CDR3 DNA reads TGCGCCAGCAGTGACAACACTGAAGCTTTCTTT. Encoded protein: CASSDNTEAFF.

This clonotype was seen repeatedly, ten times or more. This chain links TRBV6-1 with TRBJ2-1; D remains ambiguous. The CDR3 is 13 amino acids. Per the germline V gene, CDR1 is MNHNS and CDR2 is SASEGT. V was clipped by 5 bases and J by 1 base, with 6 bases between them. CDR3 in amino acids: CASSPVSYNEQFF. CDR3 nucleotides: TGTGCCAGCAGTCCAGTATCCTACAATGAGCAGTTCTTC.

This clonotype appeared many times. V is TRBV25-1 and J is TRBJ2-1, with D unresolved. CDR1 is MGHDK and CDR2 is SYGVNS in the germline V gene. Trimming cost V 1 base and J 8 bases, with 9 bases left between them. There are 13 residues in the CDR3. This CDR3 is CASSELEWHEQFF. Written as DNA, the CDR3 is TGTGCCAGCAGTGAATTGGAGTGGCATGAGCAGTTCTTC.

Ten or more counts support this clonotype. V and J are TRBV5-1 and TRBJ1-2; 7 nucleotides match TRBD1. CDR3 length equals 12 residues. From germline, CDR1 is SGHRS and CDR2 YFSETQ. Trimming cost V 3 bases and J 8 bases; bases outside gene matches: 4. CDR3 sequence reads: CASSSTGQGYTF. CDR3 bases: TGCGCCAGCAGCTCGACAGGGCAAGGCTACACCTTC.

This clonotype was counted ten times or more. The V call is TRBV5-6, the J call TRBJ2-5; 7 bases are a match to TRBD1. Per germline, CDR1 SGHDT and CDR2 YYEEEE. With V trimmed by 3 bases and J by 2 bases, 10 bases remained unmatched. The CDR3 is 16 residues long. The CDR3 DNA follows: TGTGCCAGCAGCTGGGGCCATACAGGGGCTCAAGAGACCCAGTACTTC. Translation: CASSWGHTGAQETQYF.

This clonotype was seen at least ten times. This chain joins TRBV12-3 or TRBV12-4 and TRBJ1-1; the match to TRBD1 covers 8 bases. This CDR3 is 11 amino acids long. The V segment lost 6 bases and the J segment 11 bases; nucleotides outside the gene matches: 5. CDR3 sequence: CASSLGQGAFF. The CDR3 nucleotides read TGTGCCAGCAGCCTCGGACAGGGCGCTTTCTTT.

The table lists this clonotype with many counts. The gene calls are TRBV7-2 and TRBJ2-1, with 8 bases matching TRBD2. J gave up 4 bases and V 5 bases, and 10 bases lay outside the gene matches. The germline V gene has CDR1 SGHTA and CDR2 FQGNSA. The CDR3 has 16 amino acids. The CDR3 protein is CASSVSGSPSYNEQFF. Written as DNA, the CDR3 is TGTGCCAGCAGCGTAAGCGGGAGCCCGTCGTACAATGAGCAGTTCTTC.

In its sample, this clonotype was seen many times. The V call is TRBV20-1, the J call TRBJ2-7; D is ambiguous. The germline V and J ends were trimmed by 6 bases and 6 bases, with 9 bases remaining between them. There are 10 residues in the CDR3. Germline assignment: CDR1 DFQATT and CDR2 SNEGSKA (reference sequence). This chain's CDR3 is CSALDREQYF. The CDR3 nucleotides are TGCAGTGCCCTGGATCGCGAGCAGTACTTC.

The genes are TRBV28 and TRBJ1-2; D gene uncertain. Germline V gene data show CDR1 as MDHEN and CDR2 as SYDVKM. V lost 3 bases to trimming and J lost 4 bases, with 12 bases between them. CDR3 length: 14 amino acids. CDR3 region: CASSFGRDVYGYTF. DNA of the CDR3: TGTGCCAGCAGTTTCGGCCGGGATGTCTATGGCTACACCTTC.

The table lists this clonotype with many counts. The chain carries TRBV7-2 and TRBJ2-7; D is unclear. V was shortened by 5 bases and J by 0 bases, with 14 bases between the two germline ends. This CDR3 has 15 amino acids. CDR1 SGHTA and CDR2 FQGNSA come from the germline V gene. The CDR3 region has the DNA TGTGCCAGCAGCCCCCGTCCGGAGAGCTCCTACGAGCAGTACTTC. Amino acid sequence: CASSPRPESSYEQYF.

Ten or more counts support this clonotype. The CDR3 protein is CASSLAGGDYGYTF. Here the CDR3 DNA reads TGCGCCAGCAGCTTGGCTGGGGGAGACTATGGCTACACCTTC. The genes are TRBV5-1 and TRBJ1-2; the D gene is possibly TRBD1 (5 bases). The CDR3 consists of 14 residues. Germline V lookup: CDR1 SGHRS, CDR2 YFSETQ. The V end lost 0 bases, the J end lost 3 bases, and 9 bases lay between the germline ends.

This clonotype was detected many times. The CDR3 region has the DNA TGTGCCATCAGAAACCTGGCGAACGCGGGGGAGCAGTACTTC. This translates into CAIRNLANAGEQYF. The chain joins TRBV10-3 to TRBJ2-7; the D gene is possibly TRBD2 (6 bases). Germline CDR1 reads ENHRY; CDR2 reads SYGVKD. The CDR3 loop spans 14 amino acids. Trimming left V 6 bases short and J 7 bases short, with 19 bases between.

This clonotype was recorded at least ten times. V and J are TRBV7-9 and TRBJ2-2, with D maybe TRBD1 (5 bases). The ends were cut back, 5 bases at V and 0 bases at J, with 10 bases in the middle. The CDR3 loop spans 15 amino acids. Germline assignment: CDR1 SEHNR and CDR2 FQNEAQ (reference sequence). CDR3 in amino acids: CASSDSLANTGELFF. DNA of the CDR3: TGTGCCAGCAGCGACAGTCTAGCGAACACCGGGGAGCTGTTTTTT.

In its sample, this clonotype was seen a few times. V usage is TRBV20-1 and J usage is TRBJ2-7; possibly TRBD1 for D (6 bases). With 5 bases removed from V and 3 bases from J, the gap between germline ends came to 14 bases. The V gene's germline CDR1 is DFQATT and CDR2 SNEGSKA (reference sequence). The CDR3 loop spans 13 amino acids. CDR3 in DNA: TGCAGTGCTTACCGGGACATTCTCTACGAGCAGTACTTC. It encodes CSAYRDILYEQYF.